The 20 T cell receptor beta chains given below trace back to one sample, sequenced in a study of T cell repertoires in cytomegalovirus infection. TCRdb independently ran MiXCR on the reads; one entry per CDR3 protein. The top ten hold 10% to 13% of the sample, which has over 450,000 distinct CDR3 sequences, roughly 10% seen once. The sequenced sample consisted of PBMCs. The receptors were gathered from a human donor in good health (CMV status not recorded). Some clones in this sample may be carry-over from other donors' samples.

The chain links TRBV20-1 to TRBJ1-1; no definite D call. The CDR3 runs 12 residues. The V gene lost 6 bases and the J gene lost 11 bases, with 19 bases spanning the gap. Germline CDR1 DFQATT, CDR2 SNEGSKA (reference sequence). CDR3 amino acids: CSAAREGMWAFF. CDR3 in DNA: TGCAGTGCGGCTAGGGAGGGTATGTGGGCTTTCTTT.

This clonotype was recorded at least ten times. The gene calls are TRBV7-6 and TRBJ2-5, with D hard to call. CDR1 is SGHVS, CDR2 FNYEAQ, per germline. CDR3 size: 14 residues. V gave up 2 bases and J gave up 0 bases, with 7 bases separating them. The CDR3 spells CASSLQVYQETQYF. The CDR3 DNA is TGTGCCAGCAGCTTACAGGTTTACCAAGAGACCCAGTACTTC.

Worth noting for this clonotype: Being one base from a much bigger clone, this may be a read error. CDR3 sequence reads: CASSLGWTGGDGHTF. In nucleotides, the CDR3 is TGTGCCAGCAGCTTGGGATGGACAGGGGGCGACGGCCACACCTTC. The chain combines TRBV5-6 with TRBJ1-2; 11 nucleotides match TRBD1. This CDR3 has 15 residues. The V and J ends lost 0 bases and 12 bases, in that order; junction bases with no gene match: 10. CDR1 SGHDT and CDR2 YYEEEE come from the germline V gene. Using reference TRBV5-6 and TRBJ1-2 for the parts outside the CDR3, the full variable domain is DAGVTQSPTHLIKTRGQQVTLRCSPKSGHDTVSWYQQALGQGPQFIFQYYEEEERQRGNFPDRFSGHQFPNYSSELNVNALLLGDSALYLCASSLGWTGGDGHTFGSGTRLTVV.

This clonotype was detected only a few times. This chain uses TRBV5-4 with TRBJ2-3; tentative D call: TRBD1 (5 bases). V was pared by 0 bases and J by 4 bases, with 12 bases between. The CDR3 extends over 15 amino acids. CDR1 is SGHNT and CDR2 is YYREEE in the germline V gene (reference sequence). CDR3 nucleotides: TGTGCCAGCAGCTTGGCCCCCCTAGGGGCAGATACGCAGTATTTT. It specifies CASSLAPLGADTQYF.

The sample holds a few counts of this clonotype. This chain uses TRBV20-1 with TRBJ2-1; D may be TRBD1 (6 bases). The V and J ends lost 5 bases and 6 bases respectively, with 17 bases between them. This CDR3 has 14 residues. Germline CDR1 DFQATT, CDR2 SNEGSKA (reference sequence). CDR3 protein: CSAQTSTGTNEQFF. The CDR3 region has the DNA TGCAGTGCTCAGACGTCGACAGGTACCAATGAGCAGTTCTTC.

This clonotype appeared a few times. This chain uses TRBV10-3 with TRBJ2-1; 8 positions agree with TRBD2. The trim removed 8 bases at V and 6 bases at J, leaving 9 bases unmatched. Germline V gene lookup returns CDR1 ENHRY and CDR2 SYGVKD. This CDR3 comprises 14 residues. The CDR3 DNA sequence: TGTGCCATCGCGGACGGGACTAGAGTCAATGAGCAGTTCTTC. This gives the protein CAIADGTRVNEQFF.

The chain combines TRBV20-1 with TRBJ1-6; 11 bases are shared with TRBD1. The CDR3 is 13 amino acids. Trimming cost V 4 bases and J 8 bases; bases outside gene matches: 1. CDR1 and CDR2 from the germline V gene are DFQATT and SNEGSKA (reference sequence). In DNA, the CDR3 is TGCAGTGCTAAGGACAGGGGGCATTCACCCCTCCACTTT. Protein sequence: CSAKDRGHSPLHF.

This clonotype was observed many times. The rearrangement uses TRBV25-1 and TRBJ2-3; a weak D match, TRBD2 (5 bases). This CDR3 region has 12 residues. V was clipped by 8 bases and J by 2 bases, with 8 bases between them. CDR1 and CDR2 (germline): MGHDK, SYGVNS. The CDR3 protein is CASLGITDTQYF. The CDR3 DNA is TGTGCCAGCCTCGGGATCACAGATACGCAGTATTTT.

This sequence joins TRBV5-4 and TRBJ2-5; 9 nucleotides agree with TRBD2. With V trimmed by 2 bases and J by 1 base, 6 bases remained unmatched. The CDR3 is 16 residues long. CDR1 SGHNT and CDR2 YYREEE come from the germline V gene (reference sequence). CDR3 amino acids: CASSFRSGGRQETQYF. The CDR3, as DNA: TGTGCCAGCAGCTTCCGTAGCGGGGGACGCCAAGAGACCCAGTACTTC.

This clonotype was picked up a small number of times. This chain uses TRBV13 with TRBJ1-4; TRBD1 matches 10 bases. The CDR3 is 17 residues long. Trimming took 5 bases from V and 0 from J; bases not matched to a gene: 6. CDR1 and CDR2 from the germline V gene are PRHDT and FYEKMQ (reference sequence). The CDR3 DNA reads TGTGCCAGCAGCCTAGACAGGGGGCGGTCAACTAATGAAAAACTGTTTTTT. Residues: CASSLDRGRSTNEKLFF.

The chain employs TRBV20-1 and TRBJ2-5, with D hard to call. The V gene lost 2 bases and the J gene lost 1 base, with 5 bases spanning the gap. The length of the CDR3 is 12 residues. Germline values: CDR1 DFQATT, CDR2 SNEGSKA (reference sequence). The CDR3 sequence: CSARRSQETQYF. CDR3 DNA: TGCAGTGCTAGAAGGAGCCAAGAGACCCAGTACTTC.

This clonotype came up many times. CDR3 DNA: TGCAGTGCTTACCCTCTAGGGGAAAGCTCCTACGAGCAGTACTTC. This gives the protein CSAYPLGESSYEQYF. The chain has TRBV20-1 and TRBJ2-7, with D maybe TRBD1 (5 bases). The V and J ends lost 5 bases and 0 bases respectively, with 17 bases between them. CDR1 is DFQATT, CDR2 SNEGSKA, per germline (reference sequence). The CDR3 sequence is 15 residues long.

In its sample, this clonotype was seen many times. The CDR3 nucleotides are TGTGCCAGCAGTCAAAGACAGGGGAGCAATCAGCCCCAGCATTTT. This gives the protein CASSQRQGSNQPQHF. The chain combines TRBV2 with TRBJ1-5; 8 nucleotides align to TRBD1. Germline lookup yields CDR1 SNHLY and CDR2 FYNNEI. The CDR3 covers 15 residues. Trimming cost V 5 bases and J 1 base; bases outside gene matches: 4.

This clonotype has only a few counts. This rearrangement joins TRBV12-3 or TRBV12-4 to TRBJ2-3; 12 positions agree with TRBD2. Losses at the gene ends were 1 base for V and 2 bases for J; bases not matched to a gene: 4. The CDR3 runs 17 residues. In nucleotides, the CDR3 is TGTGCCAGCAGTTTAGTACTAGCGGGGGGTTACACAGATACGCAGTATTTT. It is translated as CASSLVLAGGYTDTQYF.

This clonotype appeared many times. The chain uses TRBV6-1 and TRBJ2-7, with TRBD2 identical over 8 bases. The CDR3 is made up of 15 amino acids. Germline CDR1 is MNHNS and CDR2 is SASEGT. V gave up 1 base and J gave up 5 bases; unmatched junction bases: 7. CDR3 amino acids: CASSEGSGSENEQYF. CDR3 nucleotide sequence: TGTGCCAGCAGTGAAGGGAGCGGGAGCGAGAACGAGCAGTACTTC.

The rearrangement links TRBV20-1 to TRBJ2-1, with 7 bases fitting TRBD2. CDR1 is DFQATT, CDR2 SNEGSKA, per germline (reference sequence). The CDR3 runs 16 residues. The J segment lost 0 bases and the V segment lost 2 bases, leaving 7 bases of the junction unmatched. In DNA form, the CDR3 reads TGCAGTGCTAGAAAAAGAGAGCGGGGCTCCTACAATGAGCAGTTCTTC. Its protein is CSARKRERGSYNEQFF.

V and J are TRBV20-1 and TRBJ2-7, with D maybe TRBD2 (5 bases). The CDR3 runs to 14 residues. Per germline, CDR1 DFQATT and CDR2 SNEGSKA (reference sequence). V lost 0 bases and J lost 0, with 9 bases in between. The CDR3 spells CSARDEGRSYEQYF. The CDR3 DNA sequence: TGCAGTGCTAGAGACGAGGGTCGCTCCTACGAGCAGTACTTC.

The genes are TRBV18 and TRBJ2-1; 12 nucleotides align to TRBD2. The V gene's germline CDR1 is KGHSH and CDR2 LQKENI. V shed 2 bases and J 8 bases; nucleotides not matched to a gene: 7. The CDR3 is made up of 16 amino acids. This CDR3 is CASSPKTSGGGDEQFF. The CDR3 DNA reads TGTGCCAGCTCACCAAAGACTAGCGGGGGAGGCGATGAGCAGTTCTTC.

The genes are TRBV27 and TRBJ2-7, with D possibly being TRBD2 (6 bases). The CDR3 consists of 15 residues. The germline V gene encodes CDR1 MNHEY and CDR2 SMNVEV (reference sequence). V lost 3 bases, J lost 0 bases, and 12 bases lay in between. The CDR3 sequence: CASSFSGTFSYEQYF. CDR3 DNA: TGTGCCAGCAGTTTCTCCGGGACTTTCTCCTACGAGCAGTACTTC.

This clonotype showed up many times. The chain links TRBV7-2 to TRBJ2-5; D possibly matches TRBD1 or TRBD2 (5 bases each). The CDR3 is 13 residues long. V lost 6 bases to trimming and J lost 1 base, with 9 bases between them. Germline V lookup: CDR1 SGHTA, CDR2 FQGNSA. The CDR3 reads CASSWDRQETQYF. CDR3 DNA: TGTGCCAGCAGTTGGGACCGCCAAGAGACCCAGTACTTC.